The 11 T cell receptor beta chains presented below share a single source sample, sequenced in a study of read filtering for tumor transcriptome and immune sequencing. This library used roughly 430 ng RNA and molecular barcoded adaptors spanning alpha/delta and beta/gamma chains. TCRdb itself ran the reads through MiXCR, one entry per CDR3 protein. The sample consists of roughly 69,000 distinct CDR3 sequences, 11% to 15% of them appearing once. The sample comprised a population of CD138-negative cells sorted from bone marrow. The source of these receptors is a donor at least 40 years old with multiple myeloma.

This clonotype was recorded many times. This rearrangement joins TRBV7-6 to TRBJ2-1; the match to TRBD1 covers 9 bases. The CDR3 is 14 residues long. The trim removed 5 bases at V and 9 bases at J, leaving 8 bases unmatched. Germline CDR1 reads SGHVS; CDR2 reads FNYEAQ. The DNA of the CDR3 is TGTGCCAGCAGCCTGATTACAGGGGGCTCTGAGCAGTTCTTC. It yields the protein CASSLITGGSEQFF.

This clonotype was detected many times. CDR3 sequence reads: CASSPGRRETYGYTF. The CDR3 nucleotides are TGTGCCAGTAGCCCAGGCCGTCGGGAGACCTATGGCTACACCTTC. The chain carries TRBV19 and TRBJ1-2; D gene uncertain. Germline CDR1 reads LNHDA; CDR2 reads SQIVND (reference sequence). V shed 6 bases and J shed 4 bases, with 18 bases lying between them. The CDR3 extends over 15 amino acids.

This clonotype was found many times. The DNA for the CDR3 is TGTGCCAGCAGCTTACTTTTTAGCGGGACGCAAGAGACCCAGTACTTC. This gives the protein CASSLLFSGTQETQYF. The chain combines TRBV7-2 with TRBJ2-5; 8 nucleotides align to TRBD2. Germline V gives CDR1 SGHTA, CDR2 FQGNSA. The V segment lost 2 bases and the J segment 2 bases; nucleotides outside the gene matches: 7. This CDR3 has 16 residues.

This clonotype was seen ten or more times. CDR3 amino acids: CASSLDLDRGKDTQYF. The CDR3 DNA reads TGTGCCAGCAGCTTGGACTTGGACAGGGGAAAAGATACGCAGTATTTT. The chain employs TRBV5-6 and TRBJ2-3; 9 bases align to TRBD1. The CDR3 is made up of 16 amino acids. The ends lost 0 bases at V and 5 bases at J; junction bases unmatched: 7. Germline V gene lookup returns CDR1 SGHDT and CDR2 YYEEEE.

This clonotype was recorded at least ten times. J is TRBJ2-1 and V is TRBV11-3; a weak D match, TRBD2 (5 bases). Trimming pared 5 bases from V and 5 bases from J, leaving 22 bases between. Germline CDR1 is SGHNT and CDR2 is YENEEA. The CDR3 runs to 17 residues. The CDR3 region is CASSPPPTRFGDNEQFF. Here the CDR3 DNA reads TGTGCCAGCAGCCCTCCTCCTACTAGATTCGGGGACAATGAGCAGTTCTTC.

At least ten counts were recorded for this clonotype. The rearrangement joins TRBV29-1 to TRBJ1-1; the D is unclear. The V end lost 2 bases, the J end lost 5 bases, and 6 bases lay between the germline ends. The CDR3 sequence is 11 residues long. Germline V lookup: CDR1 SQVTM, CDR2 ANQGSEA. The CDR3 is CSVERETEAFF. The DNA of the CDR3 is TGCAGCGTTGAACGAGAAACTGAAGCTTTCTTT.

At least ten counts were recorded for this clonotype. In DNA, the CDR3 is TGTGCCAGCAGCGTTACTCCTACTTCCTACAATGAGCAGTTCTTC. This codes for CASSVTPTSYNEQFF. The V call is TRBV9, the J call TRBJ2-1, with D unresolved. The CDR3 totals 15 residues. Trimming took off 2 bases at V and 1 base at J, with 10 bases between the two ends. Germline-derived CDR1 and CDR2 are SGDLS and YYNGEE.

This clonotype was counted only a few times. The J gene is TRBJ2-3, the V gene TRBV5-6; 8 nucleotides agree with TRBD1. Trimming at V came to 0 bases and at J to 3 bases, leaving 6 bases not matched to a gene. The germline gives CDR1 SGHDT, CDR2 YYEEEE. The CDR3 length is 16 residues. This CDR3 reads CASSLGGQEKTDTQYF. As DNA, the CDR3 is TGTGCCAGCAGCTTGGGGGGACAGGAGAAGACAGATACGCAGTATTTT.

This clonotype was detected only a few times. The V call is TRBV19, the J call TRBJ2-2, with unresolved D. CDR1 and CDR2 from the germline V gene are LNHDA and SQIVND (reference sequence). The V gene lost 4 bases and the J gene lost 7 bases, with 7 bases spanning the gap. The CDR3 totals 12 residues. The CDR3 sequence: CASSRPVGELFF. For the CDR3, the DNA is TGTGCCAGTAGTAGACCGGTCGGGGAGCTGTTTTTT. Filled out from reference TRBV19 and TRBJ2-2, the complete variable domain reads DGGITQSPKYLFRKEGQNVTLSCEQNLNHDAMYWYRQDPGQGLRLIYYSQIVNDFQKGDIAEGYSVSREKKESFPLTVTSAQKNPTAFYLCASSRPVGELFFGEGSRLTVL.

V and J are TRBV5-1 and TRBJ1-1; 7 bases are shared with TRBD1. The V gene end was trimmed by 4 bases and the J gene end by 7 bases; junction bases not matched to a gene: 4. CDR3 length: 12 amino acids. Looked up from germline, CDR1 is SGHRS and CDR2 is YFSETQ. CDR3 bases: TGCGCCAGCAGCGTGTCAGGGGGTGAAGCTTTCTTT. Translated, it gives CASSVSGGEAFF.

This clonotype was detected ten times or more. The J gene is TRBJ1-1, the V gene TRBV29-1; D not certain. The CDR3 consists of 15 residues. Trimming cost V 4 bases and J 1 base, with 16 bases left between them. The germline gives CDR1 SQVTM, CDR2 ANQGSEA. This chain's CDR3 is CSVVLRGKKNTEAFF. As DNA, the CDR3 is TGCAGCGTTGTTCTCCGGGGAAAAAAGAACACTGAAGCTTTCTTT.